Listed here is a single TCR beta chain. How the authors handled the data: By means of reference gene primer amplification, nucleated cell counts were estimated. Repertoires were generated with immunoSEQ multiplex PCR, while TCRdb's copy carries only in-frame clones and drops some. D and trimming were read from the DNA, whereas the V and J calls and clone size are those reported in that table. This sample yields about 200,000 clones, of which around 87% are seen a single time; about 6% belongs to the top ten. CDR1 is LNHDA, CDR2 SQIVND, per germline (reference sequence). The CDR3 totals 15 residues. V was cut by 5 bases and J by 0 bases, with 11 bases left in between. These data are taken from a study of blood T cell repertoires in COVID-19. Study-level information: Specimens from acute and convalescent COVID-19 originated in the United States, Italy and Spain. PBMCs, B-cell-depleted T cells, or T cells were the source of the cDNA or gDNA that made up the material.

The receptor was isolated from a man aged 55 to 70 who had recovered from COVID-19. This sequence joins TRBV19 and TRBJ2-1; no reliable D call. Sequenced sample: peripheral blood. The CDR3 DNA is TGTGCCAGTAGTCGCACCAGTTCCTCCTACAATGAGCAGTTCTTC. Translation: CASSRTSSSYNEQFF. Drawing the rest from reference TRBV19 and TRBJ2-1, the complete variable domain is DGGITQSPKYLFRKEGQNVTLSCEQNLNHDAMYWYRQDPGQGLRLIYYSQIVNDFQKGDIAEGYSVSREKKESFPLTVTSAQKNPTAFYLCASSRTSSSYNEQFFGPGTRLTVL.